This T cell receptor beta chain was found in a study of T cells after yellow fever vaccination. Study-wide context: In the case of low-cell-number fractions, SMART-Seq v4 Ultra Low Input was used for preparation.

This clonotype has a count of ten or more. Germline-derived CDR1 and CDR2 are LGHDT and YNNKEL (reference sequence). The CDR3 length is 14 residues. The germline V and J ends were trimmed by 0 bases and 3 bases, with 9 bases remaining between them. MiXCR, applied by TCRdb to the 5' RACE reads, yields one record per CDR3 protein. The sample holds 20,000 to 30,000 distinct CDR3 sequences, 4.5% to 6% seen once. The study's findings and limits: Re-detected after boosting: most primary clones, more than 95% of CD4 and over 80% of CD8.

This chain links TRBV3-1 with TRBJ2-7; perhaps TRBD2 as D (5 bases). The input for sequencing was PBMCs, either bulk or a sorted T-cell subset (CD4+, CD8+, memory, or dextramer-sorted; not recorded which), taken 15 days after the yellow fever booster vaccination. The TCR originated in a man aged 25-40 years who received the YFV17D yellow fever vaccine. The CDR3 DNA is TGTGCCAGCAGCCAAGAACTAGGCTACTACGAGCAGTACTTC. It encodes CASSQELGYYEQYF.